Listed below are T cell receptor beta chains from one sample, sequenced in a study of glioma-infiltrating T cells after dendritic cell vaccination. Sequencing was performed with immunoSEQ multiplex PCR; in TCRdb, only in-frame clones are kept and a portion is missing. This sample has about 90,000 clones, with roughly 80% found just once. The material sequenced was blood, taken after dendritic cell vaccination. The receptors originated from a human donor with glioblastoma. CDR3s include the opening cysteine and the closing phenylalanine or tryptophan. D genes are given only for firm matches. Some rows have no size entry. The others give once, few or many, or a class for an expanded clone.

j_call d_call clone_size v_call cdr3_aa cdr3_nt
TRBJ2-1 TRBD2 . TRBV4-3 CASSQDLLAGGAGYNEQFF TGCGCCAGCAGCCAAGATCTATTAGCGGGGGGCGCAGGCTACAATGAGCAGTTCTTC
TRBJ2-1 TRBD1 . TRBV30 CAWNKQGVNNEQFF TGTGCCTGGAATAAACAGGGGGTGAACAATGAGCAGTTCTTC
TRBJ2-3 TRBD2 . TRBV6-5 CASSYLPGGRTDTQYF TGTGCCAGCAGTTACCTACCGGGGGGGCGAACAGATACGCAGTATTTT
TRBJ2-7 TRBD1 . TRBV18 CASSGTGPYEQYF TGTGCCAGCTCCGGGACAGGACCGTACGAGCAGTACTTC
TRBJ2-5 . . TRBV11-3 CASSLVLGGPETQYF TGTGCCAGCAGCTTAGTCCTGGGTGGGCCAGAGACCCAGTACTTC
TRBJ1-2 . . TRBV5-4 CASSLKGDDGYTF TGTGCCAGCAGCTTGAAGGGGGATGATGGCTACACCTTC
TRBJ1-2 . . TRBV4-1 CASSQERLGDYGYTF TGCGCCAGCAGCCAAGAACGCTTAGGAGACTATGGCTACACCTTC
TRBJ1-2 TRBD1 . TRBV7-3 CASSSGTGGSGYTF TGTGCCAGCAGCTCCGGGACAGGGGGCAGTGGCTACACCTTC
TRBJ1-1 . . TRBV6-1 CASSRLSGDEAFF TGTGCCAGCAGTCGGCTCTCAGGGGATGAAGCTTTCTTT
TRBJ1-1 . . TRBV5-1 CASSLGGGLGENTEAFF TGCGCCAGCAGCTTAGGGGGGGGCTTAGGGGAGAACACTGAAGCTTTCTTT
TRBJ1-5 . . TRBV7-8 CASSLVGGVSNQPQHF TGTGCCAGCAGCTTAGTGGGGGGAGTGAGCAATCAGCCCCAGCATTTT
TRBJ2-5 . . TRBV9 CASSVGSSEETQYF TGTGCCAGCAGCGTAGGTTCCAGCGAGGAGACCCAGTACTTC
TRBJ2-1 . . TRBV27 CASSLEGSRYNEQFF TGTGCCAGCAGTTTGGAGGGCAGTCGATACAATGAGCAGTTCTTC
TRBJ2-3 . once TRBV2 CASTLVLTDTQYF TGTGCCAGCACCCTCGTCCTCACAGATACGCAGTATTTT
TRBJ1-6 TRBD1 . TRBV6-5 CASSYEGQNNSPLHF TGTGCCAGCAGTTACGAGGGACAGAATAATTCACCCCTCCACTTT
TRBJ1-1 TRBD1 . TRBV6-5 CASSPDRGRIEAFF TGTGCCAGCAGTCCGGACAGGGGGCGGATTGAAGCTTTCTTT
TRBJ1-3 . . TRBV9 CASSVTDTSGNTIYF TGTGCCAGCAGCGTGACAGACACCTCTGGAAACACCATATATTTT
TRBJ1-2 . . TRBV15 CATSRDIPGGSYGYTF TGTGCCACCAGCAGGGATATTCCGGGGGGATCATATGGCTACACCTTC
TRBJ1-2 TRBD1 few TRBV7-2 CASSLGQGTNGYTF TGTGCCAGCAGCTTAGGACAGGGGACGAATGGCTACACCTTC
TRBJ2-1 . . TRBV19 CASSITVANEQFF TGTGCCAGTAGTATCACAGTGGCCAATGAGCAGTTCTTC
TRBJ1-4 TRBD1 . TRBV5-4 CASSHSKPGTGDEKLFF TGTGCCAGCAGTCACAGCAAACCCGGGACAGGGGATGAAAAACTGTTTTTT
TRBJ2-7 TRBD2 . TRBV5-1 CASSLGLAGINEQYF TGCGCCAGCAGCTTGGGACTAGCGGGGATCAACGAGCAGTACTTC
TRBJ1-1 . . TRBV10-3 CASRGQGLTEAFF TGTGCCTCCCGAGGGCAGGGGCTCACTGAAGCTTTCTTT
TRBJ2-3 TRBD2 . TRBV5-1 CASSLEGSGGADSTDTQYF TGCGCCAGCAGCTTGGAAGGTAGCGGGGGGGCCGATAGCACAGATACGCAGTATTTT
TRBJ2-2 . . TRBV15 CATSRDRNTGELFF TGTGCCACCAGCAGGGACAGGAACACCGGGGAGCTGTTTTTT
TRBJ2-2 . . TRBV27 CASSLQYTGELFF TGTGCCAGCAGTTTACAGTACACCGGGGAGCTGTTTTTT
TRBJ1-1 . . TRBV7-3 CASSLRGGDEAFF TGTGCCAGCAGCTTAAGAGGGGGAGATGAAGCTTTCTTT